This T cell receptor (beta chain) appears in the sequencing data of a study of cytomegalovirus exposure and HLA in healthy donors. Vbeta (60) and Jbeta (13) primers were used in the PCR. Some clones are missing from TCRdb's copy, which holds only in-frame ones; the method was immunoSEQ multiplex PCR. There are more than 150,000 clones in the sample; around four fifths occur only once, and around 0.8% lies in the top ten. A remark on this clone: Its specificity is not known.

Overall study results and limits: In a later analysis, HLA-C alleles had the fewest associated TCRs, DRB1 alleles the most. Researchers counted about 150 TCR beta chains as cytomegalovirus-associated.

This sequence was found in a woman aged 18-35 years in good health and CMV-seronegative. Input material: PBMCs.

For the CDR3, the DNA is TGTGCCAGCAGTTACACTAGCGGGGGATACAATGAGCAGTTCTTC. Residues: CASSYTSGGYNEQFF. V is TRBV6-5 and J is TRBJ2-1; 11 bases agree with TRBD2. The germline gives CDR1 MNHEY, CDR2 SVGAGI. CDR3 length: 15 residues. The V and J ends lost 2 bases and 4 bases, in that order; junction bases with no gene match: 1.